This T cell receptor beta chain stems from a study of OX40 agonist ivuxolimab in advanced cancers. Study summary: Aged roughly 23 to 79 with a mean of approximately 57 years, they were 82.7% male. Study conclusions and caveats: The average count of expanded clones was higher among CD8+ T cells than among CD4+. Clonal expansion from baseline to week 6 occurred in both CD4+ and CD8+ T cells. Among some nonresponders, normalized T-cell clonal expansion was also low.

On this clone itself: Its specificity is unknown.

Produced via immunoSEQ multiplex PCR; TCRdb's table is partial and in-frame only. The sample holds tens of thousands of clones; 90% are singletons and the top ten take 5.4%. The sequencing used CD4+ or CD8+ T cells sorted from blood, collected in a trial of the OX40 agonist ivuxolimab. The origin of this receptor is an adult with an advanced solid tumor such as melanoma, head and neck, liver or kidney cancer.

The CDR3 DNA sequence: TGTGCCAGCAGCGAGGGGGCGTTGGCGAACGAGCAGTACTTC. Encoded protein: CASSEGALANEQYF. The V and J genes are TRBV9 and TRBJ2-7, with 7 bases identical to TRBD1. V gave up 3 bases and J gave up 5 bases; unmatched junction bases: 8. The CDR3 runs 14 residues. Germline CDR1 SGDLS, CDR2 YYNGEE.